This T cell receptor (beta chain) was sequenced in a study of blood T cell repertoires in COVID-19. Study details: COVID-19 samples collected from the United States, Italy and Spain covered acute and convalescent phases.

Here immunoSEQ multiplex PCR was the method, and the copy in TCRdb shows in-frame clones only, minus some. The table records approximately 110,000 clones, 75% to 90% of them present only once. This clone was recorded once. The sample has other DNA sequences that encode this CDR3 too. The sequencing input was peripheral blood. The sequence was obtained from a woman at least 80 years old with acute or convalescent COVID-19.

CDR3 nucleotides: TGTGCCAGCAGCAGAGGGCGCTTCCAGCCCCAGCATTTT. This sequence encodes CASSRGRFQPQHF. The chain combines TRBV2 with TRBJ1-5; D gene uncertain. The CDR3 contains 13 residues. V gave up 6 bases and J gave up 7 bases, with 13 bases separating them. The germline V gene has CDR1 SNHLY and CDR2 FYNNEI.